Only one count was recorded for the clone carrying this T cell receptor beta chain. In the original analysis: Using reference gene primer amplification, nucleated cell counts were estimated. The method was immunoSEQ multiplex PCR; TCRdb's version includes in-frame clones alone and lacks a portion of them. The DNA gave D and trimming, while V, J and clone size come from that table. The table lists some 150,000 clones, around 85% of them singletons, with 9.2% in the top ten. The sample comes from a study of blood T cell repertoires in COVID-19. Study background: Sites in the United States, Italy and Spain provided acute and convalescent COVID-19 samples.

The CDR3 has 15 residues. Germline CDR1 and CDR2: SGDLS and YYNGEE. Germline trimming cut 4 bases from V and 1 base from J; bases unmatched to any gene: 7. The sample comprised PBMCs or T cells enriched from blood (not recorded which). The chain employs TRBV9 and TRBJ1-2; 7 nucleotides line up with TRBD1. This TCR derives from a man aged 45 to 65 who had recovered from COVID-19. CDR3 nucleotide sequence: TGTGCCAGCAGCTCACAGACAGGGCGTAACTATGGCTACACCTTC. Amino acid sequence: CASSSQTGRNYGYTF.